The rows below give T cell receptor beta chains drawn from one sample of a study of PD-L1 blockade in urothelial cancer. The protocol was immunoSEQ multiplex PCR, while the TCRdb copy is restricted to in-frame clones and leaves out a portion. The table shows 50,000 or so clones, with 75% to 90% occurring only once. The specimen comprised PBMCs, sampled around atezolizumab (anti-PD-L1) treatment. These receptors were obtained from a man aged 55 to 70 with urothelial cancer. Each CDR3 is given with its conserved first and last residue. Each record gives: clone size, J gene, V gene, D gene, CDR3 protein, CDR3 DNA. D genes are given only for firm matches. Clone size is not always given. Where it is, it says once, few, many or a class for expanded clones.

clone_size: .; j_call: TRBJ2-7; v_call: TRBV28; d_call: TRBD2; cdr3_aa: CASSPSGLAGGRDEQYF; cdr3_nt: TGTGCCAGCAGCCCCAGTGGACTAGCGGGGGGGCGGGACGAGCAGTACTTC
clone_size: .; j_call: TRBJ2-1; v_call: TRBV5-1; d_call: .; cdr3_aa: CASSFLGDSINEQFF; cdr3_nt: TGCGCCAGCAGCTTTTTAGGGGACTCCATCAATGAGCAGTTCTTC
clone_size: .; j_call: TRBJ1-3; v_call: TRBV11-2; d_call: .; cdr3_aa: CASSPLGNTIYF; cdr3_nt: TGTGCCAGCAGCCCACTGGGAAACACCATATATTTT
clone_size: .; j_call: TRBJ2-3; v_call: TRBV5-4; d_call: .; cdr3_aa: CASSLTGTRSTDTQYF; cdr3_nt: TGTGCCAGCAGCTTGACCGGGACTCGGAGCACAGATACGCAGTATTTT
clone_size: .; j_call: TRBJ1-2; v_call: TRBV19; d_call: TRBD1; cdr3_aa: CATTRDRGSINYGYTF; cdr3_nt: TGTGCCACTACCCGGGACAGGGGTTCCATTAACTATGGCTACACCTTC
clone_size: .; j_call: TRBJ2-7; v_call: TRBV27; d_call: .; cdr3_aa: CASSLGDTYEQYF; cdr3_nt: TGTGCCAGCAGTTTAGGGGACACCTACGAGCAGTACTTC
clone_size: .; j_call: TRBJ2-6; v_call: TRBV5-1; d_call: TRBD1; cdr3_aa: CASSIGTGVNVLTF; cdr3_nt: TGCGCCAGCAGCATAGGGACAGGGGTCAACGTCCTGACTTTC
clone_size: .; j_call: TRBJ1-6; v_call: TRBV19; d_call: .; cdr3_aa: CASSAYRTDNSPLHF; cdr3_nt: TGTGCCAGTAGTGCATACAGGACCGATAATTCACCCCTCCACTTT
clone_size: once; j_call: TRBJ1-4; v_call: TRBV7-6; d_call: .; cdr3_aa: CASSQREGEKLFF; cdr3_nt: TGTGCCAGCAGCCAAAGGGAGGGGGAAAAACTGTTTTTT
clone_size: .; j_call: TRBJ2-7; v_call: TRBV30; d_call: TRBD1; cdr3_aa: CAWSVGQGYEQYF; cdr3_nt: TGTGCCTGGAGTGTAGGACAGGGCTACGAGCAGTACTTC
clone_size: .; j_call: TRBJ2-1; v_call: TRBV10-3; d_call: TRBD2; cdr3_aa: CAISAGTSTDEQFF; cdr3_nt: TGTGCCATCAGTGCCGGGACTAGTACGGATGAGCAGTTCTTC
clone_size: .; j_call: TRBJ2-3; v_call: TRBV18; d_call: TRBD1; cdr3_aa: CASSDRVQADTQYF; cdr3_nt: TGTGCCAGCTCAGACAGGGTTCAAGCAGATACGCAGTATTTT
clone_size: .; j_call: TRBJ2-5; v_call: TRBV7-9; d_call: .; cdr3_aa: CASSLEAAATETQYF; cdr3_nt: TGTGCCAGCAGCCTAGAGGCGGCGGCCACGGAGACCCAGTACTTC
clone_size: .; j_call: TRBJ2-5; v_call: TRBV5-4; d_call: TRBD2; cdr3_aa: CASSLGGGGPLGTQYF; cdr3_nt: TGTGCCAGCAGCTTGGGGGGCGGGGGACCCCTGGGGACCCAGTACTTC
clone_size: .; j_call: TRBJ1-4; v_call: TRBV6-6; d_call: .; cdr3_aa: CASSYFGGNEKLFF; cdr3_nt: TGTGCCAGCAGTTACTTCGGCGGTAATGAAAAACTGTTTTTT
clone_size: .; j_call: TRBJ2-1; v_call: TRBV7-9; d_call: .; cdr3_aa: CASSTEGIFYNEQFF; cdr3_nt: TGTGCCAGCAGCACAGAGGGTATCTTTTACAATGAGCAGTTCTTC
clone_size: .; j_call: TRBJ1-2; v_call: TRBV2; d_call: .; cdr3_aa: CASKMGGNYGYTF; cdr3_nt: TGTGCCAGCAAAATGGGGGGAAACTATGGCTACACCTTC
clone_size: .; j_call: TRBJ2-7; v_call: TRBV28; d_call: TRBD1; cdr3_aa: CASSSSGQGVGEQYF; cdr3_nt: TGTGCCAGCAGTTCCTCGGGACAGGGGGTGGGGGAGCAGTACTTC
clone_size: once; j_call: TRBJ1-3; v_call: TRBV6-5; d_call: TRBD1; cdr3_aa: CASSYSAHRGVNTIYF; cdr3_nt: TGTGCCAGCAGTTACTCTGCACACAGGGGGGTAAACACCATATATTTT
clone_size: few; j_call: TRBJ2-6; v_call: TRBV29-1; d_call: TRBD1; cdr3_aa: CSVEEDLDTGGIRANVLTF; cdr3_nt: TGCAGCGTTGAAGAAGATCTGGACACAGGGGGCATAAGGGCCAACGTCCTGACTTTC
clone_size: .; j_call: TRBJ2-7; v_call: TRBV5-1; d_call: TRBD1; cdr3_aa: CASSLRQGGDEQYF; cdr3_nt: TGCGCCAGCAGCTTGCGACAGGGGGGCGACGAGCAGTACTTC
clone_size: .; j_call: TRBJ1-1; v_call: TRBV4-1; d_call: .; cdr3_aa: CASSPSRGNTEAFF; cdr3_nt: TGCGCCAGCAGCCCTTCCCGAGGGAACACTGAAGCTTTCTTT
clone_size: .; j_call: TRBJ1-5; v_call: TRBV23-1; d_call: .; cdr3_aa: CASSQSGGYLENQPQHF; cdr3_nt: TGCGCCAGCAGTCAATCGGGGGGGTACTTGGAAAATCAGCCCCAGCATTTT
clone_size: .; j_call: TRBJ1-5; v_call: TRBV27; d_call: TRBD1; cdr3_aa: CASSLGQGAVQPQHF; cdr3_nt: TGTGCCAGCAGCCTGGGACAGGGGGCGGTTCAGCCCCAGCATTTT
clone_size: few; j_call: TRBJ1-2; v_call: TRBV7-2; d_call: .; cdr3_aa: CASSLQVNDYGYTF; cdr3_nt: TGTGCCAGCAGCTTACAGGTGAATGACTATGGCTACACCTTC
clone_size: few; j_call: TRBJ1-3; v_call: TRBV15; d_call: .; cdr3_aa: CATSRGFTELSGNTIYF; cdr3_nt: TGTGCCACCAGCAGAGGCTTTACAGAACTCTCTGGAAACACCATATATTTT
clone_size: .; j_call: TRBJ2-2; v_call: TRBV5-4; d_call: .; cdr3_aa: CASSQFRGTTGELFF; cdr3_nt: TGTGCCAGCAGCCAATTTCGGGGTACCACCGGGGAGCTGTTTTTT
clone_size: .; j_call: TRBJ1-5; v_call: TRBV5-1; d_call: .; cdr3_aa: CASSLWGLDSNQPQHF; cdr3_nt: TGCGCCAGCAGCTTGTGGGGCTTGGATAGCAATCAGCCCCAGCATTTT
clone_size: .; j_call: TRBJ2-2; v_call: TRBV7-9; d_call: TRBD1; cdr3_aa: CASSLGAGGDTGELFF; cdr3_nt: TGTGCCAGCAGCTTAGGGGCAGGGGGCGACACCGGGGAGCTGTTTTTT
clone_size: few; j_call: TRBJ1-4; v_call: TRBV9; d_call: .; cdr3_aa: CASSPQQGHGEKLFF; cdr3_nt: TGTGCCAGCAGCCCCCAGCAGGGGCATGGTGAAAAACTGTTTTTT
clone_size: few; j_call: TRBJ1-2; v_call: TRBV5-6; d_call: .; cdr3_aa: CASSLQLNYGYTF; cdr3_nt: TGTGCCAGCAGCTTACAGCTTAACTATGGCTACACCTTC
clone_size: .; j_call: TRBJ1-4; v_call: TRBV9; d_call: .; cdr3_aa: CASSPRGRNEKLFF; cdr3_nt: TGTGCCAGCAGCCCCCGAGGCCGTAATGAAAAACTGTTTTTT
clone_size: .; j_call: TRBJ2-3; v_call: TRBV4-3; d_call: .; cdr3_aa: CASSQDRGTDTQYF; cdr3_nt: TGCGCCAGCAGCCAAGATCGGGGCACAGATACGCAGTATTTT
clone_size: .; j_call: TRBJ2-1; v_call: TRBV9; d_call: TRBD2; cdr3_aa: CASSSTSGGQEFF; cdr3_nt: TGTGCCAGCAGTTCCACTAGCGGGGGGCAGGAGTTCTTC
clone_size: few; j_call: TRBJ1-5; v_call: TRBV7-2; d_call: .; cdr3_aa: CASSLWGRGNQPQHF; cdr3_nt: TGTGCCAGCAGCTTATGGGGGAGGGGCAATCAGCCCCAGCATTTT
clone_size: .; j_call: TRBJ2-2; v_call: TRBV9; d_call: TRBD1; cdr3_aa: CASSGGTGGAGELFF; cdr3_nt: TGTGCCAGCAGCGGCGGGACAGGGGGAGCCGGGGAGCTGTTTTTT
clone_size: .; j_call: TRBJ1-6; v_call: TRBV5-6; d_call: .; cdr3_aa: CASKEGTLYNSPLHF; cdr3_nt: TGTGCCAGCAAGGAGGGGACGCTATATAATTCACCCCTCCACTTT
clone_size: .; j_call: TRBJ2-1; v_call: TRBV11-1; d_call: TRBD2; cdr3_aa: CASSSDSGGSSYNEQFF; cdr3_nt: TGTGCCAGCAGCTCCGACAGCGGGGGTTCCTCCTACAATGAGCAGTTCTTC
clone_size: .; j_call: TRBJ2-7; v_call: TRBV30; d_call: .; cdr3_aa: CAWRSGVRYEQYF; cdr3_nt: TGTGCCTGGAGAAGTGGTGTGAGGTACGAGCAGTACTTC
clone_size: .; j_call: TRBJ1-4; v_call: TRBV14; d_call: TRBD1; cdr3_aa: CASSPGVVTGHEKLFF; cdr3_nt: TGTGCCAGCAGCCCGGGGGTTGTGACAGGGCACGAAAAACTGTTTTTT
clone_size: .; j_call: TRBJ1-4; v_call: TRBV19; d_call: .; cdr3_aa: CASSNDRSEKLFF; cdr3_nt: TGTGCCAGTAGTAACGACAGGAGTGAAAAACTGTTTTTT
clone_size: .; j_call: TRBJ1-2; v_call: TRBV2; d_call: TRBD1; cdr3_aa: CASRADRGANYGYTF; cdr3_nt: TGTGCCAGCAGGGCGGACAGGGGCGCTAACTATGGCTACACCTTC
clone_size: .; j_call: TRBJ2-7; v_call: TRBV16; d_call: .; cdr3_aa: CASSQYGGGSEQYF; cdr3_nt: TGTGCCAGCAGCCAATATGGCGGGGGCTCCGAGCAGTACTTC
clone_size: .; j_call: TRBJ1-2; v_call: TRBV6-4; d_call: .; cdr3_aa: CASSEGDGHGYTF; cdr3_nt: TGTGCCAGCAGTGAAGGGGATGGACATGGCTACACCTTC
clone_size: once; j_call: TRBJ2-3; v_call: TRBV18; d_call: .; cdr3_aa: CASSPGLSDTQYF; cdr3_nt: TGTGCCAGCTCACCGGGACTCTCTGATACGCAGTATTTT
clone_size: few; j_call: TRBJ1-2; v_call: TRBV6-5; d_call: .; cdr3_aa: CASTQVWGGNYGYTF; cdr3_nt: TGTGCCAGCACCCAAGTTTGGGGCGGCAACTATGGCTACACCTTC
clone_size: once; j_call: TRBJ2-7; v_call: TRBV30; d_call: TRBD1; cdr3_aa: CAWSLGTGSSEQYF; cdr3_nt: TGTGCCTGGAGCTTAGGGACAGGGTCGTCCGAGCAGTACTTC
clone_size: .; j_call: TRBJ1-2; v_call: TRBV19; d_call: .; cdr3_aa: CASSMEFPYGYTF; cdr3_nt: TGTGCCAGTAGTATGGAGTTCCCGTATGGCTACACCTTC